This is a list of T cell receptor beta chains from one sample in a study of CXCR3-negative and CXCR3-positive naive CD8 T cells. TCRdb reprocessed the 5' RACE reads, with one entry per CDR3 protein and no DNA. The sample holds 65,000 to 85,000 distinct CDR3 sequences. Sequenced material: naive CXCR3- CD8+ T cells from blood. The origin of the receptors is a human donor in good health. Some clones in this sample may be carry-over from other donors' samples. Both conserved end residues are part of each CDR3.

J gene: TRBJ2-7
V gene: TRBV7-9
CDR3 protein: CASSSRDTVSYEQYF

J gene: TRBJ2-7
V gene: TRBV28
CDR3 protein: CASSLQGEVPYEQYF

J gene: TRBJ2-5
V gene: TRBV12-3/TRBV12-4
CDR3 protein: CASSLVGWETQYF

J gene: TRBJ2-7
V gene: TRBV29-1
CDR3 protein: CSVVWDSYEQYF

J gene: TRBJ2-7
V gene: TRBV5-1
CDR3 protein: CASSIRQGVHYEQYF

J gene: TRBJ2-5
V gene: TRBV7-9
CDR3 protein: CASSPPDRGQETQYF

J gene: TRBJ2-1
V gene: TRBV6-6
CDR3 protein: CASSYSSAEQFF

J gene: TRBJ2-7
V gene: TRBV10-3
CDR3 protein: CGISVNRDTYEQYF

J gene: TRBJ1-3
V gene: TRBV29-1
CDR3 protein: CSVIPYDSGNTIYF

J gene: TRBJ1-2
V gene: TRBV29-1
CDR3 protein: CSVEGDRGYGYTF

J gene: TRBJ2-1
V gene: TRBV7-9
CDR3 protein: CASSSPYEQFF

J gene: TRBJ2-3
V gene: TRBV28
CDR3 protein: CASSFTSHTDTQYF